The entry that follows covers one T cell receptor beta chain sequence. Its antigen is as yet unknown. This CDR3 has 16 residues. J was trimmed by 0 bases and V by 5 bases; bases with no gene match: 6. Germline loops: CDR1 SGHRS, CDR2 YFSETQ. The data were obtained in a study of shared clonotypes between healthy human individuals. Sequencing used immunoSEQ multiplex PCR; TCRdb keeps in-frame clones, though not all of them. The repertoire has a few million clones, 90% to 95% of them found once; the top ten carry around 0.14%. Study outcomes and limitations: Some naive CD4 clonotypes, 5% to 5.5%, turned up in common across a handful of donors. An anticipated effect of sequencing depth on clonotype sharing among donors was recognized. In this cohort, only blood was sampled, and tissue repertoires likely differ. Against clonotypes common to all four donors, non-shared ones had lower generation probabilities.

The sequencing input was naive CD4+ T cells sorted from blood. Sample subset: CD45RA+ positively selected. The TCR was taken from a man between 18 and 35 years old in good health. The chain joins TRBV5-1 to TRBJ2-1, with 9 bases matching TRBD2. For the CDR3, the DNA is TGCGCCAGCAGAGGGGCTAGCGGGGACTCCTACAATGAGCAGTTCTTC. Translation gives CASRGASGDSYNEQFF.